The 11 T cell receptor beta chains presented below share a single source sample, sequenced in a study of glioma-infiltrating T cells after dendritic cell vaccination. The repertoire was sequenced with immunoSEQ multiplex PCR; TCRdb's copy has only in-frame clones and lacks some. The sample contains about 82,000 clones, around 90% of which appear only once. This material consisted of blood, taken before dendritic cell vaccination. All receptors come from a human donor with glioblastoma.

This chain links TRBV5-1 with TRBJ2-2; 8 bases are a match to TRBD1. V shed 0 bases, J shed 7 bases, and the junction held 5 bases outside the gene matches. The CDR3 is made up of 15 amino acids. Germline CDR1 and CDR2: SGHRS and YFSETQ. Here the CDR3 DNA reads TGCGCCAGCAGCTTGGAGGCAGGGGGCGGCGGGGAGCTGTTTTTT. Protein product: CASSLEAGGGGELFF. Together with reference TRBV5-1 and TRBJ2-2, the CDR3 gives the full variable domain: KAGVTQTPRYLIKTRGQQVTLSCSPISGHRSVSWYQQTPGQGLQFLFEYFSETQRNKGNFPGRFSGRQFSNSRSEMNVSTLELGDSALYLCASSLEAGGGGELFFGEGSRLTVL.

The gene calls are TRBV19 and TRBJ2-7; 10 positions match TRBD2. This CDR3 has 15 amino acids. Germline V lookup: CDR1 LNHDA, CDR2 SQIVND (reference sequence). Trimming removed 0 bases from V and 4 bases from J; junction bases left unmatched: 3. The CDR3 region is CASSIELLAGYEQYF. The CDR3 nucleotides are TGTGCCAGTAGTATAGAGTTACTAGCGGGATACGAGCAGTACTTC.

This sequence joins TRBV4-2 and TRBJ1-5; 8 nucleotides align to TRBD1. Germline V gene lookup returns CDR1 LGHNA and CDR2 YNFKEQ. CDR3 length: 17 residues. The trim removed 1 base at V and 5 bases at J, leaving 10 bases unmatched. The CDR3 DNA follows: TGTGCCAGCAGCCAAGGTACAGGGGGAAATTCGGATCAGCCCCAGCATTTT. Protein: CASSQGTGGNSDQPQHF.

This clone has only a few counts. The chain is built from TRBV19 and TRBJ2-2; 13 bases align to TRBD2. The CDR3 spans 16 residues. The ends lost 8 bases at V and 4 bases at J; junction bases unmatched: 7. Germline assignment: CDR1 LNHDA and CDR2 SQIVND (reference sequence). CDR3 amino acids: CASGTLAGGRTGELFF. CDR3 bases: TGTGCCAGTGGGACACTAGCGGGAGGGCGCACCGGGGAGCTGTTTTTT.

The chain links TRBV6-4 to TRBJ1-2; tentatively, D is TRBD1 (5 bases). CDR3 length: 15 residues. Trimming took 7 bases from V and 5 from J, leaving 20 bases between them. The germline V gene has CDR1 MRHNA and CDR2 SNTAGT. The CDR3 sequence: CASNRDGPGGYGYTF. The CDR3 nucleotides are TGTGCCAGCAATCGGGACGGGCCAGGAGGGTATGGCTACACCTTC.

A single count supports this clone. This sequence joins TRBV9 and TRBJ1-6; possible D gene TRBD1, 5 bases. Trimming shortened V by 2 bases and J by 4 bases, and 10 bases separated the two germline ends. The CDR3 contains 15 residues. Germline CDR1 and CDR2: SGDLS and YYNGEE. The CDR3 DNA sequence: TGTGCCAGCAGCGTTGGGGCAGATTATAATTCACCCCTCCACTTT. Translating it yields CASSVGADYNSPLHF.

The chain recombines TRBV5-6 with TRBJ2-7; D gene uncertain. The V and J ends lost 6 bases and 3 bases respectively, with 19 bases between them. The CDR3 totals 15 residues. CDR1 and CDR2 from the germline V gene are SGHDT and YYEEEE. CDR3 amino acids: CASTWRMTSSYEQYF. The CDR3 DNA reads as TGTGCCAGCACCTGGCGTATGACAAGCAGCTACGAGCAGTACTTC.

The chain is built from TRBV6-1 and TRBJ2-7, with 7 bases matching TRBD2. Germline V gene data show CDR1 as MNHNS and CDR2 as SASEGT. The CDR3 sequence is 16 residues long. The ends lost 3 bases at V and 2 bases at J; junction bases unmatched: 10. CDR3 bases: TGTGCCAGCAGTGACGAGCGGGGAAGTGCTACCTACGAGCAGTACTTC. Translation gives CASSDERGSATYEQYF.

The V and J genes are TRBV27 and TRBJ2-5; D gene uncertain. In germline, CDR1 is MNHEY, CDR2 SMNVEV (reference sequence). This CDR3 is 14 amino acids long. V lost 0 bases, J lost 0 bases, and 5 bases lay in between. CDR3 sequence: CASSLSAYQETQYF. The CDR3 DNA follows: TGTGCCAGCAGTTTATCAGCGTACCAAGAGACCCAGTACTTC.

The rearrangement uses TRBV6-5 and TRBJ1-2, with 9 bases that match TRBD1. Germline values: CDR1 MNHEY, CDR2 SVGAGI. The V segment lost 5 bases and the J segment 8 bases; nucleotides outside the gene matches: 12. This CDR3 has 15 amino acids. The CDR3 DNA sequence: TGTGCCAGCAGTCCTACCGGGACAGGGTGGCAAGGCTACACCTTC. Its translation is CASSPTGTGWQGYTF.

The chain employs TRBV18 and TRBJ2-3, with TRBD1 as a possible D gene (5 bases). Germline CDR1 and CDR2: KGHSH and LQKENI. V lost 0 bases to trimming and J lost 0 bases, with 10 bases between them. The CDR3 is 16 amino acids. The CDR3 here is CASSPPNRGSTDTQYF. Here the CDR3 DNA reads TGTGCCAGCTCACCACCGAATAGGGGAAGCACAGATACGCAGTATTTT.